The 10 T cell receptor beta chains below were found in one sample sequenced in a study of OX40 agonist ivuxolimab in advanced cancers. Method: immunoSEQ multiplex PCR; TCRdb's copy keeps in-frame clones and lacks some. The sample holds roughly 65,000 clones, 65% to 80% seen once. This specimen consisted of CD4+ or CD8+ T cells sorted from blood, obtained in a trial of the OX40 agonist ivuxolimab. The receptor set was obtained from an adult with an advanced solid tumor such as melanoma, head and neck, liver or kidney cancer.

This chain joins TRBV2 and TRBJ1-2, with TRBD1 matching 9 bases. V dropped 7 bases and J dropped 4; count of bases not matched to a gene: 7. Germline V lookup: CDR1 SNHLY, CDR2 FYNNEI. The CDR3 totals 14 residues. The CDR3 is CASIPQGAGYGYTF. In DNA form, the CDR3 reads TGTGCCAGCATCCCACAGGGGGCTGGCTATGGCTACACCTTC. Full variable domain (missing parts from reference TRBV2 and TRBJ1-2): EPEVTQTPSHQVTQMGQEVILRCVPISNHLYFYWYRQILGQKVEFLVSFYNNEISEKSEIFDDQFSVERPDGSNFTLKIRSTKLEDSAMYFCASIPQGAGYGYTFGSGTRLTVV.

V gene TRBV2 combines with J gene TRBJ1-1; 8 bases match TRBD1. The CDR3 length is 14 residues. J was trimmed by 1 base and V by 6 bases; bases with no gene match: 4. CDR1 and CDR2 from the germline V gene are SNHLY and FYNNEI. The DNA of the CDR3 is TGTGCCAGCAGGACAGGGGTGAGGAACACTGAAGCTTTCTTT. This sequence encodes CASRTGVRNTEAFF.

This clone was detected once. The V gene is TRBV19, the J gene TRBJ2-1; D tentatively reads TRBD1 or TRBD2 (6 bases each). This CDR3 contains 16 residues. Trimming cost V 5 bases and J 2 bases, with 16 bases left between them. In germline, CDR1 is LNHDA, CDR2 SQIVND (reference sequence). The chain's CDR3 is CASSVGGWEAYNEQFF. The CDR3 DNA reads as TGTGCCAGTAGTGTAGGGGGGTGGGAGGCCTACAATGAGCAGTTCTTC.

This clone was observed once. The chain combines TRBV5-1 with TRBJ1-6; D possibly corresponds to TRBD1 (5 bases). CDR3 size: 15 residues. V lost 3 bases, J lost 7 bases, and 14 bases lay in between. Germline V gene lookup returns CDR1 SGHRS and CDR2 YFSETQ. CDR3 bases: TGCGCCAGCAGCTCTTCCGGGACGGACAATTCACCCCTCCACTTT. It translates to CASSSSGTDNSPLHF.

The chain couples TRBV20-1 to TRBJ1-2, with D hard to call. Germline V gene lookup returns CDR1 DFQATT and CDR2 SNEGSKA (reference sequence). V lost 6 bases and J 4 bases, leaving 9 bases between the germline ends. The CDR3 has 11 amino acids. The CDR3, as DNA: TGCAGTGCCCGGACTGTCTATGGCTACACCTTC. Translation: CSARTVYGYTF.

The chain joins TRBV5-6 to TRBJ2-2; D is perhaps TRBD2 (5 bases). Deletions cut 1 base from V and 0 bases from J, with 7 bases between. The CDR3 has 15 residues. Germline CDR1 SGHDT, CDR2 YYEEEE. DNA for the CDR3: TGTGCCAGCAGCTTGAGCGGCACGAACACCGGGGAGCTGTTTTTT. Protein sequence: CASSLSGTNTGELFF.

The sample holds one count of this clone. J is TRBJ1-5 and V is TRBV19; no firm D call. CDR1 and CDR2 from the germline V gene are LNHDA and SQIVND (reference sequence). The V and J ends lost 5 bases and 4 bases respectively, with 12 bases between them. The CDR3 spans 14 residues. CDR3 DNA: TGTGCCAGTAGTCGAGGAACCACGAATCAGCCCCAGCATTTT. Translating gives CASSRGTTNQPQHF.

The chain joins TRBV28 to TRBJ2-7, with 7 bases aligning to TRBD1. V lost 7 bases, J lost 1 base, and 4 bases stayed unmatched. Germline-derived CDR1 and CDR2 are MDHEN and SYDVKM. This CDR3 is built from 13 residues. The DNA for the CDR3 is TGTGCCAGCACCGGGACAGCGTCCTACGAGCAGTACTTC. Protein product: CASTGTASYEQYF. The full variable domain, in which reference TRBV28 and TRBJ2-7 provide the parts outside the CDR3, is DVKVTQSSRYLVKRTGEKVFLECVQDMDHENMFWYRQDPGLGLRLIYFSYDVKMKEKGDIPEGYSVSREKKERFSLILESASTNQTSMYLCASTGTASYEQYFGPGTRLTVT.

The V and J genes are TRBV4-1 and TRBJ2-3; D is ambiguous. Trimming pared 1 base from V and 7 bases from J, leaving 3 bases between. The CDR3 covers 11 residues. The germline gives CDR1 MGHRA, CDR2 YSYEKL. The CDR3 reads CASSQGYTQYF. In DNA form, the CDR3 reads TGCGCCAGCAGCCAAGGATATACGCAGTATTTT.

The chain couples TRBV5-6 to TRBJ1-4, with D unresolved. Germline V gene lookup returns CDR1 SGHDT and CDR2 YYEEEE. The CDR3 is made up of 17 amino acids. V lost 1 base and J 0 bases, leaving 13 bases between the germline ends. CDR3 region: CASSLFGTRATNEKLFF. The DNA for the CDR3 is TGTGCCAGCAGCTTGTTCGGCACCCGAGCAACTAATGAAAAACTGTTTTTT.